The clone carrying this T cell receptor (beta chain) occurred many times. Its target is not known. The entry originates in a study of cytomegalovirus exposure and HLA in healthy donors. Researchers ran the PCR with 60 Vbeta and 13 Jbeta primers. This table comes from immunoSEQ multiplex PCR, and its TCRdb copy is limited to in-frame clones, with some not included. The table shows some 200,000 clones, with approximately 85% occurring only once. Notes on the study in general: Several of the most significant clusters were apparently associated with common viral pathogens in a later analysis.

The germline V gene encodes CDR1 DFQATT and CDR2 SNEGSKA (reference sequence). Deletions cut 5 bases from V and 9 bases from J, with 11 bases between. CDR3 length: 11 residues. This sequence was found in a woman between 18 and 29 years old in good health and CMV-seronegative. The sample was PBMCs. This chain joins TRBV20-1 and TRBJ1-3; D gene uncertain. The CDR3, as DNA: TGCAGTGCTTTCCGCGGAGGCACCATATATTTT. It codes for CSAFRGGTIYF.